This T cell receptor beta chain was identified during a study of OX40 agonist ivuxolimab in advanced cancers. At the level of the study: The study gave patients intravenous ivuxolimab at 0.01 to 10 mg/kg every 2 weeks. Hepatocellular carcinoma, melanoma, renal cell or head and neck cancer occurred in dose-escalation patients.

CDR3 length equals 17 residues. In germline, CDR1 is GTSNPN, CDR2 SVGIG (reference sequence). Losses at the gene ends were 0 bases for V and 0 bases for J; bases not matched to a gene: 8. Baseline was the first blood sampling point, followed by cycle 4 day 1 and cycle 7 day 1. Assay used: immunoSEQ multiplex PCR; TCRdb lists only in-frame clones, some missing. The sample contains about 25,000 clones, just over 85% of which appear only once. The sequence derives from an adult with an advanced solid tumor such as melanoma, head and neck, liver or kidney cancer. The J gene is TRBJ2-3, the V gene TRBV30, with 8 bases lining up with TRBD2. The sequences come from CD4+ or CD8+ T cells sorted from blood, collected in a trial of the OX40 agonist ivuxolimab. The CDR3 here is CAWSVFESGSSTDTQYF. Written as DNA, the CDR3 is TGTGCCTGGAGTGTATTCGAAAGCGGGAGCAGCACAGATACGCAGTATTTT.